This is a list of T cell receptor beta chains from one sample in a study of identical twins. TCRdb re-derived calls from the 5' RACE reads in MiXCR, one entry per CDR3 protein. The sample shows about 200,000 distinct CDR3 sequences, roughly a tenth of them seen only once. What was sequenced was memory T cells sorted from blood. The receptor source for this set is a man over 45 in good health. The CDR3 runs from the conserved cysteine through the conserved F or W. Each record gives: V gene, D gene, J gene, clone size, CDR3 protein, CDR3 DNA. The D gene is left open where the match is weak. Expanded clones get a size class; other rows say once, few or many, or leave the size out.

>TRBV3-1|NA|TRBJ1-1|many
CASSGRGYTEAFF
TGTGCCAGCAGCGGACGCGGGTACACTGAAGCTTTCTTT
>TRBV11-2|NA|TRBJ2-3|few
CASSFSLRLPGGTDTQYF
TGTGCCAGCAGCTTTTCCTTGCGCCTACCCGGGGGCACAGATACGCAGTATTTT
>TRBV5-6|TRBD2|TRBJ2-5|NA
CASSLSSGGPQETQYF
TGTGCCAGCAGCTTGTCCAGCGGGGGGCCCCAAGAGACCCAGTACTTC
>TRBV6-1|TRBD2|TRBJ2-7|NA
CASALTSGTYEQYF
TGTGCCAGCGCGCTCACTAGCGGAACCTACGAGCAGTACTTC
>TRBV4-1|NA|TRBJ2-7|few
CASSQEQVAGEQYF
TGCGCCAGCAGCCAAGAACAAGTAGCTGGTGAGCAGTACTTC
>TRBV29-1|NA|TRBJ2-2|few
CSVVLLASTGELFF
TGCAGCGTTGTGCTCTTAGCGAGCACCGGGGAGCTGTTTTTT
>TRBV10-3|TRBD1|TRBJ2-7|many
CAISDGTGIYEQYF
TGTGCCATCAGTGACGGGACAGGGATCTACGAGCAGTACTTC
>TRBV4-3|TRBD1|TRBJ1-3|few
CASSQDLQGVNTIYF
TGCGCCAGCAGCCAAGATCTCCAGGGGGTAAACACCATATATTTT
>TRBV7-2|TRBD2|TRBJ2-7|NA
CASSYPGGEINEQYF
TGTGCCAGCAGCTACCCCGGGGGGGAAATCAACGAGCAGTACTTC
>TRBV12-3/TRBV12-4|NA|TRBJ1-5|many
CASSSGNQPQHF
TGTGCCAGCAGTTCCGGGAATCAGCCCCAGCATTTT
>TRBV10-3|TRBD1|TRBJ2-3|NA
CAIGTGDTQYF
TGTGCCATCGGGACAGGAGATACGCAGTATTTT
>TRBV20-1|TRBD2|TRBJ2-3|NA
CSASDVAGGPGDTQYF
TGCAGTGCTAGTGATGTGGCGGGAGGGCCGGGAGATACGCAGTATTTT
>TRBV20-1|TRBD1|TRBJ2-2|many
CSATSGTEKTGELFF
TGCAGTGCTACCTCCGGGACAGAAAAAACCGGGGAGCTGTTTTTT
>TRBV6-2/TRBV6-3|TRBD1|TRBJ1-2|few
CASIHRGKDYGYTF
TGTGCCAGCATCCACAGGGGCAAGGACTATGGCTACACCTTC
>TRBV12-3/TRBV12-4|NA|TRBJ2-1|NA
CASSLITRGYNEQFF
TGTGCCAGCAGCCTGATAACCCGAGGGTACAATGAGCAGTTCTTC
>TRBV4-1|NA|TRBJ2-7|many
CASSQDLAPLEQYF
TGCGCCAGCAGCCAAGATCTTGCGCCTCTCGAGCAGTACTTC
>TRBV9|TRBD2|TRBJ2-2|NA
CASSSGLENAGELFF
TGTGCCAGCAGCTCGGGACTAGAAAACGCCGGGGAGCTGTTTTTT
>TRBV6-2/TRBV6-3|NA|TRBJ2-2|NA
CASTEPGFTGELFF
TGTGCCAGCACCGAACCGGGCTTCACCGGGGAGCTGTTTTTT
>TRBV7-2|TRBD1|TRBJ2-1|many
CASSVGTGDEQFF
TGTGCCAGCAGCGTCGGGACAGGGGATGAGCAGTTCTTC
>TRBV6-1|TRBD1|TRBJ1-4|NA
CASRENRDSNEKLFF
TGTGCCAGCAGAGAAAACCGGGACAGCAATGAAAAACTGTTTTTT
>TRBV7-9|NA|TRBJ1-1|NA
CASSHQGPLNTEAFF
TGTGCCAGCAGCCACCAGGGGCCTCTGAACACTGAAGCTTTCTTT
>TRBV4-3|NA|TRBJ2-1|NA
CASSQDLVVQFF
TGCGCCAGCAGCCAAGATTTGGTGGTGCAGTTCTTC
>TRBV6-2/TRBV6-3|NA|TRBJ1-5|NA
CASSYDFWGASSNQPQHF
TGTGCCAGCAGTTACGATTTCTGGGGGGCGAGTAGCAATCAGCCCCAGCATTTT
>TRBV11-1|NA|TRBJ2-6|few
CASSRAVGLSSGANVLTF
TGTGCCAGCAGCAGGGCGGTGGGACTCAGCTCTGGGGCCAACGTCCTGACTTTC
>TRBV28|TRBD2|TRBJ2-7|many
CASSQPAGAGGTYEQYF
TGTGCCAGCAGTCAACCCGCCGGGGCGGGGGGTACCTACGAGCAGTACTTC
>TRBV5-4|NA|TRBJ2-2|few
CASSINWETGELFF
TGTGCCAGCAGCATTAACTGGGAGACCGGGGAGCTGTTTTTT
>TRBV20-1|TRBD1|TRBJ2-3|many
CSPGQGITDTQYF
TGCAGTCCAGGACAGGGTATCACAGATACGCAGTATTTT
>TRBV10-3|NA|TRBJ2-7|few
CAISEQTDEQYF
TGTGCCATCAGTGAGCAGACAGACGAGCAGTACTTC
>TRBV28|NA|TRBJ2-7|many
CASSPTARVGYEQYF
TGTGCCAGCAGCCCTACGGCGAGGGTCGGATACGAGCAGTACTTC
>TRBV2|NA|TRBJ2-3|many
CASKNGHPINTDTQYF
TGTGCCAGCAAGAACGGCCACCCAATCAACACAGATACGCAGTATTTT
>TRBV12-3/TRBV12-4|NA|TRBJ1-2|many
CASSFSGVDYGYTF
TGTGCCAGCAGTTTTTCAGGGGTGGACTATGGCTACACCTTC
>TRBV5-1|TRBD2|TRBJ2-5|many
CASSPLGLAGDNQETQYF
TGCGCCAGCAGCCCACTAGGACTAGCGGGGGATAACCAAGAGACCCAGTACTTC
>TRBV18|NA|TRBJ1-6|few
CASSPLDNSPLHF
TGTGCCAGCTCACCACTCGATAATTCACCCCTCCACTTT
>TRBV5-1|NA|TRBJ2-3|many
CASSLGEPTRDTQYF
TGCGCCAGCAGCTTGGGGGAGCCGACCCGCGATACGCAGTATTTT
>TRBV28|NA|TRBJ1-2|NA
CASSLLWLDLAEGGYTF
TGTGCCAGCAGTTTATTGTGGTTGGACCTTGCAGAGGGCGGCTACACCTTC